A single TCR beta chain is shown here with its context. Its antigen is currently unknown. Each sample yielded at least 5 micrograms of PBMC total RNA. Trimming pared 7 bases from V and 2 bases from J, leaving 13 bases between. Germline CDR1 and CDR2: MDHEN and SYDVKM. CDR3 size: 14 residues. This record belongs to a study of blood T cells in healthy people across ages. Findings and caveats of the study: Unsorted PBMCs blocked a conclusive comparison of naive and antigen-experienced cells.

Using a J-beta primer mix together with a sample-barcoded 5' primer, a second PCR was run for roughly 6 to 12 cycles. From the 5' RACE reads, TCRdb called clonotypes with MiXCR, one entry per CDR3 protein. The data show roughly 800,000 distinct CDR3 sequences, with roughly 50% seen just once and about 20% held by the top ten. The sequenced material came from blood. This chain joins TRBV28 and TRBJ2-3; D may be TRBD2 (5 bases). The source is a man aged 30 to 39 in good health. The CDR3 DNA reads as TGTGCCAGCATAGTAAGCGGACTCACAGATACGCAGTATTTT. Its translation is CASIVSGLTDTQYF. The whole variable domain, filled in from reference TRBV28 and TRBJ2-3, reads DVKVTQSSRYLVKRTGEKVFLECVQDMDHENMFWYRQDPGLGLRLIYFSYDVKMKEKGDIPEGYSVSREKKERFSLILESASTNQTSMYLCASIVSGLTDTQYFGPGTRLTVL.